This TCR beta chain was identified in a study of OX40 agonist ivuxolimab in advanced cancers. Study context: Ivuxolimab, which patients received intravenously every 2 weeks, was dosed at 0.01 to 10 mg/kg. Study-level results: The study did not work out the antigen specificity of the expanded peripheral T cells.

Points on this clone: Antigen: not known.

The length of the CDR3 is 15 residues. Germline V lookup: CDR1 SGHTS, CDR2 YDEGEE. V was cut by 1 base and J by 4 bases, with 12 bases left in between. Method: immunoSEQ multiplex PCR; TCRdb's copy keeps in-frame clones and lacks some. Of 76,000 or so clones listed, over 75% are singletons. The rearrangement joins TRBV5-8 to TRBJ1-5, with D tentatively TRBD1 (5 bases). The TCR was taken from an adult with an advanced solid tumor such as melanoma, head and neck, liver or kidney cancer. The sample in question was CD4+ or CD8+ T cells sorted from blood, obtained in a trial of the OX40 agonist ivuxolimab. DNA of the CDR3: TGTGCCAGCAGCTTGTGGGGTGGGGGAAATCAGCCCCAGCATTTT. Amino acid sequence: CASSLWGGGNQPQHF.